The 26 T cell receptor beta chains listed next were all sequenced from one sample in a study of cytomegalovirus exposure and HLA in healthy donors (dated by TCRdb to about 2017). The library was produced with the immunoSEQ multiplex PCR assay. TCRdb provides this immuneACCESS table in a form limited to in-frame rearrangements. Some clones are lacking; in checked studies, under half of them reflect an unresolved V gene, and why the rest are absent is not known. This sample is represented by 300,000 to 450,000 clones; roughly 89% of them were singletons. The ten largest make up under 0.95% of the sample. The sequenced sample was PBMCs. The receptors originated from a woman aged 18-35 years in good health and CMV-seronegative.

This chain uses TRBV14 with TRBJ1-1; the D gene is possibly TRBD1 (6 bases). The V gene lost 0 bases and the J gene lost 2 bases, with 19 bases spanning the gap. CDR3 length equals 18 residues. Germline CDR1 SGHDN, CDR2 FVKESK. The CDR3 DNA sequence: TGTGCCAGCAGCCAAGATTTAGGGTCTACAGGGCCCAACACTGAAGCTTTCTTT. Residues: CASSQDLGSTGPNTEAFF.

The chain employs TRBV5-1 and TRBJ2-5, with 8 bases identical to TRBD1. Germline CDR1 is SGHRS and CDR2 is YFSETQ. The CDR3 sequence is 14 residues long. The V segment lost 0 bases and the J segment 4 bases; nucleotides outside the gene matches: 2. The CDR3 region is CASSLDRGVETQYF. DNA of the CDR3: TGCGCCAGCAGCTTGGACAGGGGGGTAGAGACCCAGTACTTC.

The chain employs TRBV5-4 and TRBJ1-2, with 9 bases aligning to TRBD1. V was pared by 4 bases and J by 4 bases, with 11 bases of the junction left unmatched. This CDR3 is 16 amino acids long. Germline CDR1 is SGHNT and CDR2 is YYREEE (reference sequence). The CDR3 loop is CASSSPGQGPSYGYTF. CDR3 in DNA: TGTGCCAGCAGCAGCCCGGGACAGGGTCCATCCTATGGCTACACCTTC.

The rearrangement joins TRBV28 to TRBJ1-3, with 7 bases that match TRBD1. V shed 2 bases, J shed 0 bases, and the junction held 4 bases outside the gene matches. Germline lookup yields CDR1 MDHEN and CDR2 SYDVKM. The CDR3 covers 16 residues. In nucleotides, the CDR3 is TGTGCCAGCAGTTTAGTGGGACAGAGCTCTGGAAACACCATATATTTT. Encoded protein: CASSLVGQSSGNTIYF.

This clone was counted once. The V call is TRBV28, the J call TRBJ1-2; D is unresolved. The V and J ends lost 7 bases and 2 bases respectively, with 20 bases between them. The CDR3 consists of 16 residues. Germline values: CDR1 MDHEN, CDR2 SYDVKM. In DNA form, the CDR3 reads TGTGCCAGCACGGGGTGGGAAGTGCTCCAAAACTATGGCTACACCTTC. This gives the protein CASTGWEVLQNYGYTF.

Here the CDR3 DNA reads TGTGCCAGAAGCTTGGGTGCGGGGGACCTCTACGAGCAGTACTTC. Amino acid sequence: CARSLGAGDLYEQYF. The chain has TRBV5-3 and TRBJ2-7, with 7 bases matching TRBD2. TRBV5-3 is identified as an open reading frame with a role that is uncertain. V shed 0 bases, J shed 3 bases, and the junction held 6 bases outside the gene matches. This CDR3 has 15 amino acids.

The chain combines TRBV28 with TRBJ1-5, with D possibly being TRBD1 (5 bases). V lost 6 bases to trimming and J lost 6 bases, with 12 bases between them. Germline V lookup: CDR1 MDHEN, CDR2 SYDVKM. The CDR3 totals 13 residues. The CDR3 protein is CASSWWGVQPQHF. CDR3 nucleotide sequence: TGTGCCAGCAGCTGGTGGGGGGTTCAGCCCCAGCATTTT.

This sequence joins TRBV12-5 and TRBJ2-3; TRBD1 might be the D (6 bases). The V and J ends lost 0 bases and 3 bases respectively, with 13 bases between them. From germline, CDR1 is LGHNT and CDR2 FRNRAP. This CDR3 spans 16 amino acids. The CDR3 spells CASGLVTGRGTDTQYF. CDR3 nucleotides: TGTGCTAGTGGTTTGGTAACAGGGCGAGGGACAGATACGCAGTATTTT.

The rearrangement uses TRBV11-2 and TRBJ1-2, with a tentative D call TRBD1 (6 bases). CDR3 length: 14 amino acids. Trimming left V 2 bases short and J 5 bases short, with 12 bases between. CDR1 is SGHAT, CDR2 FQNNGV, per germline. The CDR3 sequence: CASSLSGGAYGYTF. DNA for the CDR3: TGTGCCAGCAGCTTATCGGGGGGCGCTTATGGCTACACCTTC.

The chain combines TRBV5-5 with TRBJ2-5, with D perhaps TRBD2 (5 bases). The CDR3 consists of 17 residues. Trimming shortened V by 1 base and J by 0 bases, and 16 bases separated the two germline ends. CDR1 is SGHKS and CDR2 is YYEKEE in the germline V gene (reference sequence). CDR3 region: CASSLYWQTMYQETQYF. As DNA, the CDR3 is TGTGCCAGCAGCTTGTATTGGCAGACTATGTACCAAGAGACCCAGTACTTC.

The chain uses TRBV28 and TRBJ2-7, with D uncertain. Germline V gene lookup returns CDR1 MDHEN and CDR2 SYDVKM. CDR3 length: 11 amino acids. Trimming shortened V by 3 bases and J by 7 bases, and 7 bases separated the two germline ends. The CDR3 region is CASSFNGEQYF. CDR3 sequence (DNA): TGTGCCAGCAGTTTTAACGGGGAGCAGTACTTC.

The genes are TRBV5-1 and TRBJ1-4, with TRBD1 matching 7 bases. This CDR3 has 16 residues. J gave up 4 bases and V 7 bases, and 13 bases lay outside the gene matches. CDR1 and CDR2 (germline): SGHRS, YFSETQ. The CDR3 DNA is TGCGCCAGCTCGAAGGGGGCAATGGTGGGTAATGAAAAACTGTTTTTT. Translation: CASSKGAMVGNEKLFF.

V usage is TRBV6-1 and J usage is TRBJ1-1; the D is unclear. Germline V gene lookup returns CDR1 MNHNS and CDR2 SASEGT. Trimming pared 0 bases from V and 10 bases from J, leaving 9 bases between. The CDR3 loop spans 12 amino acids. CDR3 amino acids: CASSEARRGAFF. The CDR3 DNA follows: TGTGCCAGCAGTGAAGCGAGGCGGGGAGCTTTCTTT.

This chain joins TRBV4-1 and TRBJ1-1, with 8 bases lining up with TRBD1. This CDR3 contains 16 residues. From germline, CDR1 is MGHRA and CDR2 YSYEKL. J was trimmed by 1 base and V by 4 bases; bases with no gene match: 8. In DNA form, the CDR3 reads TGCGCCAGCAGCCTAAGTCCCGGGACAGGGAACACTGAAGCTTTCTTT. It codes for CASSLSPGTGNTEAFF.

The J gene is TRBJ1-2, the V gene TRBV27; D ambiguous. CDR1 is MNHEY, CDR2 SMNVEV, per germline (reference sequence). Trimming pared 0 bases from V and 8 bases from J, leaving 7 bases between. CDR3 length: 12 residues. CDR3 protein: CASSLSGSGYTF. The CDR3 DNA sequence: TGTGCCAGCAGTTTATCAGGGAGCGGCTACACCTTC.

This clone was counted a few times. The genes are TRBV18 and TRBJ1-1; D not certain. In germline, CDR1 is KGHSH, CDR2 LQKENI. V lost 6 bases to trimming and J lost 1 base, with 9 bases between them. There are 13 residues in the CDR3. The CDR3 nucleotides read TGTGCCAGCTCCTTCTCAGAGAACACTGAAGCTTTCTTT. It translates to CASSFSENTEAFF.

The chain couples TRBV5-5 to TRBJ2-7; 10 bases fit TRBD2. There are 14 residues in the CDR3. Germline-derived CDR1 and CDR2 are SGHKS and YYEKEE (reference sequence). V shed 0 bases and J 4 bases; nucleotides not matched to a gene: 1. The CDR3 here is CASSLEGLAYEQYF. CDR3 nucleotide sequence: TGTGCCAGCAGCTTGGAGGGACTAGCGTACGAGCAGTACTTC.

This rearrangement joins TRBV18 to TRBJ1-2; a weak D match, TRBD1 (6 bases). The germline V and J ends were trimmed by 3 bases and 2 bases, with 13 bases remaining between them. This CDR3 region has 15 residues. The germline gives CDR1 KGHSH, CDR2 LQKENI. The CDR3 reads CASSPGGLENYGYTF. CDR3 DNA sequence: TGTGCCAGCTCACCGGGGGGGCTGGAGAACTATGGCTACACCTTC.

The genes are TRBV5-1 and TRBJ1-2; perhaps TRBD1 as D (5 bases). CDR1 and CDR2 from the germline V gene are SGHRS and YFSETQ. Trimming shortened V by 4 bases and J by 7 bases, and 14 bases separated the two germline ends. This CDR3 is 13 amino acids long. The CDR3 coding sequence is TGCGCCAGCAGCCCGACAGCTCCCTCTGGCTACACCTTC. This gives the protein CASSPTAPSGYTF.

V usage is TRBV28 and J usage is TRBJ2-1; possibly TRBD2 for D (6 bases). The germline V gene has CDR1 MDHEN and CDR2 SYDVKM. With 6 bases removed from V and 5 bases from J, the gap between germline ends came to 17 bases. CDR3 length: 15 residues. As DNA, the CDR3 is TGTGCCAGCAGGCGGCGCGGGGCCGTGAACAATGAGCAGTTCTTC. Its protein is CASRRRGAVNNEQFF.

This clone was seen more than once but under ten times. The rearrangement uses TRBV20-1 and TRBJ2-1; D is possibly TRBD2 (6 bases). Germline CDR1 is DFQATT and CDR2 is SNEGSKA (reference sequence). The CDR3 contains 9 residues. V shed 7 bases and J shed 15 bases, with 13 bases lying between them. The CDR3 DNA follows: TGCAGTGATCCTCGGGGGTCGTTCTTC. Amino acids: CSDPRGSFF.

The CDR3 loop reads CASSFSGGGETQYF. CDR3 nucleotides: TGCGCCAGCAGCTTTTCAGGAGGAGGAGAGACCCAGTACTTC. The chain uses TRBV5-1 and TRBJ2-5, with D maybe TRBD2 (5 bases). V was clipped by 2 bases and J by 4 bases, with 12 bases between them. This CDR3 has 14 amino acids. Per the germline V gene, CDR1 is SGHRS and CDR2 is YFSETQ. Full variable domain (outside the CDR3, taken from reference TRBV5-1 and TRBJ2-5): KAGVTQTPRYLIKTRGQQVTLSCSPISGHRSVSWYQQTPGQGLQFLFEYFSETQRNKGNFPGRFSGRQFSNSRSEMNVSTLELGDSALYLCASSFSGGGETQYFGPGTRLLVL.

Written as DNA, the CDR3 is TGCGCCAGCAGTGACGTATTGGTTGGGGCCGGGGGTTTTAATTCACCCCTCCACTTT. It yields the protein CASSDVLVGAGGFNSPLHF. The chain recombines TRBV10-2 with TRBJ1-6; D possibly corresponds to TRBD1 (5 bases). The CDR3 contains 19 residues. The germline V and J ends were trimmed by 3 bases and 6 bases, with 24 bases remaining between them. The germline CDR1 and CDR2 sequences are WSHSY and SAAADI.

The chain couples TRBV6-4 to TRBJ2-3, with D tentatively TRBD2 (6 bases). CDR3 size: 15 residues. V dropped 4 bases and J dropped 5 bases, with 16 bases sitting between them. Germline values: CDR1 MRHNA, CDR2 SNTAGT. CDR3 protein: CASSARLGIGDTQYF. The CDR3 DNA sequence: TGTGCCAGCAGTGCTCGACTAGGGATAGGAGATACGCAGTATTTT.

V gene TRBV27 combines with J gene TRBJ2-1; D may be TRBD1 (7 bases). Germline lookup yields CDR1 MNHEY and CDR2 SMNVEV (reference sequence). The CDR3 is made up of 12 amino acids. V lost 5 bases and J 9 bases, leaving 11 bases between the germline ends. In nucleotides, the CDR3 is TGTGCCAGCAGTCCAGGGGGGAGTGAGCAGTTCTTC. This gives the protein CASSPGGSEQFF.

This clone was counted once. CDR3: CASSLGRSYYGYTF. DNA for the CDR3: TGTGCCAGCAGTTTAGGCAGGTCTTACTATGGCTACACCTTC. V is TRBV28 and J is TRBJ1-2; D is uncertain. CDR3 length: 14 residues. The V gene's germline CDR1 is MDHEN and CDR2 SYDVKM. Trimming shortened V by 2 bases and J by 3 bases, and 10 bases separated the two germline ends.